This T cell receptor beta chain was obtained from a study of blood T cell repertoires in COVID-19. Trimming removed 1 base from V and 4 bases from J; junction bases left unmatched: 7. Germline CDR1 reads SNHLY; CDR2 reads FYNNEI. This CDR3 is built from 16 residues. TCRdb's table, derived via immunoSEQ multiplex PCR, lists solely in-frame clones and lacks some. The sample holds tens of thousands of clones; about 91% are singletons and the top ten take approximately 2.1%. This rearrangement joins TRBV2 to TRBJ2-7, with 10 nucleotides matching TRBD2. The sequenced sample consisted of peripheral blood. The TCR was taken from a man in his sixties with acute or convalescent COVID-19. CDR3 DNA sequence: TGTGCCAGCAGTGAAGTGATGGCTAGCGGGGGTTACGAGCAGTACTTC. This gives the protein CASSEVMASGGYEQYF. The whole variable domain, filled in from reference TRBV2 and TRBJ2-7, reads EPEVTQTPSHQVTQMGQEVILRCVPISNHLYFYWYRQILGQKVEFLVSFYNNEISEKSEIFDDQFSVERPDGSNFTLKIRSTKLEDSAMYFCASSEVMASGGYEQYFGPGTRLTVT.